One sample yielded the 8 T cell receptor beta chains listed below, sequenced in a study of T cells in Graves' hyperthyroidism and ophthalmopathy. TCR beta CDR3 regions were amplified from RNA. Researchers ran a first-round RT-PCR on the TCR CDR3 using the HTBI primer set. Using its own MiXCR run on the multiplex PCR reads, TCRdb lists one record per CDR3 protein. The sample holds 600,000 to 650,000 distinct CDR3 sequences, under 25% seen once. Sequencing was performed on blood. The receptors here all came from a man aged 30 to 45 with Graves' ophthalmopathy.

This clonotype appeared a few times. CDR3 residues: CSSKGSTYEQYF. CDR3 nucleotide sequence: TGCAGCAGCAAAGGGTCGACCTACGAGCAGTACTTC. The gene calls are TRBV20-1 and TRBJ2-7; D not certain. Germline-derived CDR1 and CDR2 are DFQATT and SNEGSKA (reference sequence). The length of the CDR3 is 12 residues.

The chain carries TRBV19 and TRBJ1-4; 8 bases fit TRBD1. From germline, CDR1 is LNHDA and CDR2 SQIVND (reference sequence). The CDR3 covers 16 residues. Germline trimming cut 5 bases from V and 3 bases from J; bases unmatched to any gene: 8. The CDR3 sequence: CASSSPRGPPNEKLFF. The CDR3 DNA sequence: TGTGCCAGTAGTTCACCCAGGGGGCCGCCTAATGAAAAACTGTTTTTT.

The table lists this clonotype with a few counts. V is TRBV20-1 and J is TRBJ1-1; D remains unclear. This CDR3 contains 13 residues. Trimming stripped 0 bases from V and 1 base from J, with 6 bases between. Germline CDR1 reads DFQATT; CDR2 reads SNEGSKA (reference sequence). Here the CDR3 reads CSARDFSNTEAFF. In DNA, the CDR3 is TGCAGTGCTAGAGATTTTTCGAACACTGAAGCTTTCTTT.

The gene calls are TRBV28 and TRBJ1-2, with 8 bases that match TRBD1. J was trimmed by 2 bases and V by 6 bases; bases with no gene match: 5. This CDR3 contains 14 residues. CDR1 is MDHEN, CDR2 SYDVKM, per germline. CDR3 sequence: CASRLTGENYGYTF. In nucleotides, the CDR3 is TGTGCCAGCAGACTGACAGGGGAAAACTATGGCTACACCTTC.

The genes are TRBV2 and TRBJ1-6, with D maybe TRBD1 (6 bases). V shed 2 bases and J shed 8 bases, with 13 bases lying between them. Germline CDR1 and CDR2: SNHLY and FYNNEI. The CDR3 length is 15 residues. CDR3 protein: CASSESRGYDSPLHF. DNA of the CDR3: TGTGCCAGCAGTGAAAGCAGGGGTTATGATTCACCCCTCCACTTT. Using reference TRBV2 and TRBJ1-6 for the parts outside the CDR3, the full variable domain is EPEVTQTPSHQVTQMGQEVILRCVPISNHLYFYWYRQILGQKVEFLVSFYNNEISEKSEIFDDQFSVERPDGSNFTLKIRSTKLEDSAMYFCASSESRGYDSPLHFGNGTRLTVT.

About this clonotype: A much larger clone lies one base from this, so it may be a read error. The chain has TRBV27 and TRBJ1-5; TRBD1 aligns across 7 bases. V shed 0 bases and J 1 base; nucleotides not matched to a gene: 12. Germline V gene data show CDR1 as MNHEY and CDR2 as SMNVEV (reference sequence). The CDR3 sequence is 19 residues long. CDR3 nucleotide sequence: TGTGCCAGCAGTTTATCGCGGAACAGGGGCCCTGGGAGCAATCAGCCCCAGCATTTT. It is translated as CASSLSRNRGPGSNQPQHF.

V gene TRBV5-1 combines with J gene TRBJ2-7, with D possibly matching TRBD2 (6 bases). Germline CDR1 and CDR2: SGHRS and YFSETQ. V was cut by 5 bases and J by 4 bases, with 16 bases left in between. This CDR3 spans 14 amino acids. CDR3 region: CASRAGEAVYEQYF. CDR3 DNA sequence: TGCGCCAGCAGGGCTGGGGAGGCGGTATACGAGCAGTACTTC.

This clonotype appeared a few times. This chain uses TRBV7-8 with TRBJ2-3; D perhaps matches TRBD1 (6 bases). The V gene's germline CDR1 is SGHVS and CDR2 FQNEAQ. The CDR3 spans 15 residues. Trimming removed 5 bases at V and 4 bases at J, with 16 bases between. The CDR3 region has the DNA TGTGCCAGCAGCGCGACAGGCTACAACTCAGATACGCAGTATTTT. Its translation: CASSATGYNSDTQYF.